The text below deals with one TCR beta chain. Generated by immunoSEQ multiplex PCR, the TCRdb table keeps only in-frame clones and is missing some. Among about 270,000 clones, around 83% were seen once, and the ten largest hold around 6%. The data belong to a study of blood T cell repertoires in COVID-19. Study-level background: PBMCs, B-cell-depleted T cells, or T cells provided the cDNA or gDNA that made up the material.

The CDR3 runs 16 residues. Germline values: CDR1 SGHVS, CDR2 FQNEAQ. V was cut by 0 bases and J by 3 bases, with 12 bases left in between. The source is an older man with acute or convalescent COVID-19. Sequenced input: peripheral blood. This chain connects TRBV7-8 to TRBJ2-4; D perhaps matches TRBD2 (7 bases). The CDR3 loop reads CASSLAGGGFKNIQYF. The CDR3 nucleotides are TGTGCCAGCAGCTTAGCGGGAGGGGGATTCAAAAACATTCAGTACTTC. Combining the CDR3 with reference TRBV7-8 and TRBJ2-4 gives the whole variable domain GAGVSQSPRYKVAKRGQDVALRCDPISGHVSLFWYQQALGQGPEFLTYFQNEAQLDKSGLPSDRFFAERPEGSVSTLKIQRTQQEDSAVYLCASSLAGGGFKNIQYFGAGTRLSVL.